The T cell receptor beta chain under discussion was sequenced for a study of blood T cell repertoires in COVID-19. Background on the study: COVID-19 samples, acute and convalescent, were from the United States, Italy and Spain. Nucleic acid was either cDNA or gDNA, and it came from T cells, B-cell-depleted T cells, or PBMCs.

The CDR3 is 17 amino acids. Per the germline V gene, CDR1 is SGHAT and CDR2 is FQNNGV. Trimming cost V 5 bases and J 0 bases; bases outside gene matches: 9. Original methodology: Amplification of reference gene primers was used by the study to estimate nucleated cell counts. Only in-frame clones appear in the TCRdb table, and some are missing; sequencing was by immunoSEQ multiplex PCR. V, J and clone size are those of that table, while D and trimming were read from the DNA. The data contain some 150,000 clones, 65% to 90% of them singletons. The sample consisted of peripheral blood. This rearrangement joins TRBV11-2 to TRBJ1-3; 8 positions match TRBD1. This TCR derives from a man between 65 and 85 years old with acute or convalescent COVID-19. CDR3 DNA: TGTGCCAGCAGCAACCGTCGACAGGGGAGCTCTGGAAACACCATATATTTT. Its translation: CASSNRRQGSSGNTIYF.